These 15 T cell receptor beta chains share one sample of origin, sequenced in a study of response to subunit inactivated influenza vaccine. From the RT-PCR reads, TCRdb called clonotypes with MiXCR, one entry per CDR3 protein. Among more than 700,000 distinct CDR3 sequences listed, around 21% were seen once. Sequences were derived from PBMCs from blood, sampled more than 4 days after vaccination. Receptors originate from a man aged 50 or older who received an inactivated influenza vaccine.

The chain combines TRBV6-2 or TRBV6-3 with TRBJ2-1; TRBD1 might be the D (6 bases). CDR3 length: 15 residues. V dropped 3 bases and J dropped 0 bases, with 9 bases sitting between them. Germline assignment: CDR1 MNHEY and CDR2 SVGEGT. The DNA for the CDR3 is TGTGCCAGCAGTTATAGGGGGTACTCCTACAATGAGCAGTTCTTC. This encodes CASSYRGYSYNEQFF.

The CDR3 region has the DNA TGTGCCATCAGTTCGAATCATGGGGGATCGTACAATGAGCAGTTCTTC. It encodes CAISSNHGGSYNEQFF. The chain joins TRBV10-3 to TRBJ2-1; TRBD1 or TRBD2 may be the D gene (5 bases each). V lost 5 bases and J 4 bases, leaving 18 bases between the germline ends. Per germline, CDR1 ENHRY and CDR2 SYGVKD. This CDR3 comprises 16 residues.

The chain uses TRBV29-1 and TRBJ2-7; D is uncertain. Germline CDR1 SQVTM, CDR2 ANQGSEA. V gave up 4 bases and J gave up 2 bases, with 15 bases separating them. This CDR3 contains 14 residues. Written as DNA, the CDR3 is TGCAGCGTTGCTAAGTCCGGCGCACCCTACGAGCAGTACTTC. The encoded protein is CSVAKSGAPYEQYF.

In its sample, this clonotype was seen a few times. This sequence joins TRBV12-3 or TRBV12-4 and TRBJ2-7; D is possibly TRBD2 (5 bases). V was clipped by 8 bases and J by 7 bases, with 12 bases between them. CDR3 size: 11 residues. As DNA, the CDR3 is TGTGCCAGCGGAAGCGGACCTGAGCAGTACTTC. It is translated as CASGSGPEQYF.

This clonotype was counted many times. The rearrangement joins TRBV12-3 or TRBV12-4 to TRBJ2-1, with 11 positions matching TRBD2. The CDR3 consists of 15 residues. V lost 4 bases, J lost 9 bases, and 8 bases stayed unmatched. As DNA, the CDR3 is TGTGCCAGCAGTTGGGTCCTAGCGGGGGGTAGTGAGCAGTTCTTC. Amino acid sequence: CASSWVLAGGSEQFF.

The genes are TRBV7-2 and TRBJ2-1, with 13 bases identical to TRBD2. Germline V gene lookup returns CDR1 SGHTA and CDR2 FQGNSA. Trimming removed 6 bases from V and 4 bases from J; junction bases left unmatched: 6. This CDR3 spans 16 amino acids. Here the CDR3 reads CASRSGLAGNYNEQFF. The DNA for the CDR3 is TGTGCCAGCAGATCGGGACTAGCGGGGAATTACAATGAGCAGTTCTTC.

This rearrangement joins TRBV13 to TRBJ2-7; TRBD1 matches at 11 bases. J lost 6 bases, V lost 5 bases, and 6 bases had no gene match. From germline, CDR1 is PRHDT and CDR2 FYEKMQ (reference sequence). CDR3 length: 14 residues. The CDR3 DNA sequence: TGTGCCAGCAGCCAGGGACAGGGGGTCAGCGAGCAGTACTTC. Its protein is CASSQGQGVSEQYF.

The chain is built from TRBV20-1 and TRBJ2-6, with D hard to call. Germline V CDR1 and CDR2: DFQATT, SNEGSKA (reference sequence). V was cut by 3 bases and J by 3 bases, with 6 bases left in between. The CDR3 is 13 amino acids. CDR3 DNA sequence: TGCAGTGCTAGGTCAAATGGGGCCAACGTCCTGACTTTC. It is translated as CSARSNGANVLTF.

There are many counts of this clonotype. This rearrangement joins TRBV7-8 to TRBJ2-7, with D perhaps matching TRBD1 (6 bases). Per germline, CDR1 SGHVS and CDR2 FQNEAQ. The CDR3 covers 14 residues. The V end was cut by 4 bases, the J end by 1 base, with 11 bases between. The CDR3 here is CASSSRQDSYEQYF. CDR3 in DNA: TGTGCCAGCAGCTCACGACAGGATTCCTACGAGCAGTACTTC.

The chain uses TRBV24-1 and TRBJ1-1; possibly TRBD1 for D (6 bases). Germline lookup yields CDR1 KGHDR and CDR2 SFDVKD. Deletions cut 4 bases from V and 4 bases from J, with 15 bases between. The CDR3 covers 15 residues. CDR3 region: CATSDTTGSSTEAFF. CDR3 sequence (DNA): TGTGCCACCAGTGACACGACAGGAAGTAGCACTGAAGCTTTCTTT.

The gene calls are TRBV11-2 and TRBJ2-1; 14 bases match TRBD2. Trimming took 5 bases from V and 9 from J; bases not matched to a gene: 9. Germline V CDR1 and CDR2: SGHAT, FQNNGV. The CDR3 extends over 16 amino acids. The CDR3 DNA follows: TGTGCCAGCAGCACTCCCGGGACTAGCGGGAGCACTGAGCAGTTCTTC. Its translation: CASSTPGTSGSTEQFF.

There are a few counts of this clonotype. The CDR3 DNA is TGTGCCAGCAGTTTTACAGGGGATAATGAAAAACTGTTTTTT. Translated: CASSFTGDNEKLFF. V gene TRBV6-5 combines with J gene TRBJ1-4, with 7 bases that match TRBD1. This CDR3 is 14 amino acids long. With 4 bases clipped from V and 4 bases from J, the junction kept 3 bases outside the gene matches. Germline V gene sequence: CDR1 MNHEY, CDR2 SVGAGI.

This clonotype was counted only a few times. The gene calls are TRBV6-5 and TRBJ2-1; 15 nucleotides align to TRBD2. This CDR3 comprises 18 residues. The germline V gene encodes CDR1 MNHEY and CDR2 SVGAGI. After removal of 4 bases from V and 8 bases from J, the junction contained 12 bases not matched to a gene. The CDR3 sequence: CASSSGTSGRPFRDEQFF. Written as DNA, the CDR3 is TGTGCCAGCAGTTCCGGGACTAGCGGGAGGCCCTTTAGGGATGAGCAGTTCTTC.

This clonotype has a handful of counts. The chain uses TRBV6-5 and TRBJ2-5, with 15 bases matching TRBD2. Germline V CDR1 and CDR2: MNHEY, SVGAGI. This CDR3 has 16 amino acids. V shed 2 bases, J shed 4 bases, and the junction held 2 bases outside the gene matches. The CDR3 sequence is CASSYAGLAGGETQYF. The CDR3 DNA sequence: TGTGCCAGCAGTTACGCGGGACTAGCGGGGGGAGAGACCCAGTACTTC.

Points on this clonotype: A much larger clone lies one base from this, so it may be a read error. This sequence joins TRBV2 and TRBJ2-7; D remains ambiguous. Trimming cost V 6 bases and J 4 bases, with 7 bases left between them. The germline V gene has CDR1 SNHLY and CDR2 FYNNEI. The CDR3 contains 11 residues. Written as DNA, the CDR3 is TGTGCCAGCAGAACCTTATACGAGCAGTACTTC. It is translated as CASRTLYEQYF.